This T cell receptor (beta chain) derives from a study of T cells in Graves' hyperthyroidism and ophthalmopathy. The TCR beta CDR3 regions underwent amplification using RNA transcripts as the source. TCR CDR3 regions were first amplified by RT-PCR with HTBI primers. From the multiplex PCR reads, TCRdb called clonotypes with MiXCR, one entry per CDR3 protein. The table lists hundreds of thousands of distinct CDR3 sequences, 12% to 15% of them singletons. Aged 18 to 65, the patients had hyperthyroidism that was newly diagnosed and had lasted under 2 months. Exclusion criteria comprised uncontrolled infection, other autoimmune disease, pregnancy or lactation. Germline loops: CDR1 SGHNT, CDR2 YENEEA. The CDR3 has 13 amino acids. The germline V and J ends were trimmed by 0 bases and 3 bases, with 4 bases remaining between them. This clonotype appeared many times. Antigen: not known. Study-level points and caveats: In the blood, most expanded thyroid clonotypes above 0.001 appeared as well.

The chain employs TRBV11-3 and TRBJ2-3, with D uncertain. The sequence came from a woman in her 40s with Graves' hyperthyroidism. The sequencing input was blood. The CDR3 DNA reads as TGTGCCAGCAGCTTAGATGCAACAGATACGCAGTATTTT. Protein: CASSLDATDTQYF.